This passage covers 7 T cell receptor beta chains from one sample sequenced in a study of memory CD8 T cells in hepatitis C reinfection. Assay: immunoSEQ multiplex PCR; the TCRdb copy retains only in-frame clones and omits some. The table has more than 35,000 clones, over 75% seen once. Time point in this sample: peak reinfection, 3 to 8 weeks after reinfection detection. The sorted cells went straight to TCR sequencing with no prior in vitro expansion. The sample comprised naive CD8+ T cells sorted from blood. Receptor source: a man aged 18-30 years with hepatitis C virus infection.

The CDR3 DNA follows: TGTGCCAGCAGTGAAGAAGGAGGGTTGGGCTCCTACGAGCAGTACTTC. Its protein product is CASSEEGGLGSYEQYF. The chain is built from TRBV2 and TRBJ2-7; TRBD2 might be the D (6 bases). V shed 1 base and J shed 0 bases, with 13 bases lying between them. The CDR3 totals 16 residues. Per the germline V gene, CDR1 is SNHLY and CDR2 is FYNNEI.

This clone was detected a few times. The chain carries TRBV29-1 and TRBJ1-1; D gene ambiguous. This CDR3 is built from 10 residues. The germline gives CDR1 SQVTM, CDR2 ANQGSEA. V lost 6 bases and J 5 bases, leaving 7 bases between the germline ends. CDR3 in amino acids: CSVSRTEAFF. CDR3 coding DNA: TGCAGCGTGAGTCGGACTGAAGCTTTCTTT.

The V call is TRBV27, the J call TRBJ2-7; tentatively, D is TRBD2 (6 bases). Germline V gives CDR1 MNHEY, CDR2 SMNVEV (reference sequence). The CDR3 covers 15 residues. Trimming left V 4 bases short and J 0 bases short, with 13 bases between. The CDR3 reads CASSSPGLRSYEQYF. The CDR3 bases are TGTGCCAGCAGTTCCCCGGGACTCCGCTCCTACGAGCAGTACTTC.

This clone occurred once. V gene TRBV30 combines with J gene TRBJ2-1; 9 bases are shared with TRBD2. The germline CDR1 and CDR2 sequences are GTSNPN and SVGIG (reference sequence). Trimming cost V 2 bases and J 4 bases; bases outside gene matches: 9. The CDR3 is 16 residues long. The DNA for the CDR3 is TGTGCCTGGAGTTTATCGGGGAGCGGGGGGTACAATGAGCAGTTCTTC. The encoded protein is CAWSLSGSGGYNEQFF.

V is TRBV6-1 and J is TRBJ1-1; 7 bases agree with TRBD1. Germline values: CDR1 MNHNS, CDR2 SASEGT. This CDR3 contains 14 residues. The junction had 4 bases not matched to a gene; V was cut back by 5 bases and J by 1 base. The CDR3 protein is CASSNRQGNTEAFF. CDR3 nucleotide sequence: TGTGCCAGCAGTAACAGACAGGGGAACACTGAAGCTTTCTTT.

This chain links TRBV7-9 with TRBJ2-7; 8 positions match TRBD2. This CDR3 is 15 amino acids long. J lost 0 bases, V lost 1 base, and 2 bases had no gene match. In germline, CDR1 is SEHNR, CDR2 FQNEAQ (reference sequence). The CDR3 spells CASSLGAGVSYEQYF. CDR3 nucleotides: TGTGCCAGCAGCTTAGGAGCGGGGGTCTCCTACGAGCAGTACTTC.

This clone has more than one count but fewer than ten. CDR3 region: CASSESRWDREIYEQYV. The CDR3 coding sequence is TGCGCCAGCAGTGAGAGCCGATGGGACAGGGAAATCTACGAGCAGTACGTC. The chain carries TRBV10-1 and TRBJ2-7, with 9 bases fitting TRBD1. The V gene's germline CDR1 is WNHNN and CDR2 SYGVQD (reference sequence). This CDR3 contains 17 residues. Trimming removed 2 bases from V and 3 bases from J; junction bases left unmatched: 11.